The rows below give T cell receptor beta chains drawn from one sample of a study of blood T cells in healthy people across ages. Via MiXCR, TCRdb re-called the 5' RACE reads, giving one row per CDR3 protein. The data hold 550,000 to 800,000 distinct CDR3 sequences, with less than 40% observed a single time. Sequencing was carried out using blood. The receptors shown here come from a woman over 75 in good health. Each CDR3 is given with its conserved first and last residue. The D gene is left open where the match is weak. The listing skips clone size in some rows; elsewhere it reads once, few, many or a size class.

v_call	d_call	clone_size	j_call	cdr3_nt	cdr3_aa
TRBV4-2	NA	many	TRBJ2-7	TGTGCCAGCAGCCAAGTTGGGGACTTCTCCTACGAGCAGTACTTC	CASSQVGDFSYEQYF
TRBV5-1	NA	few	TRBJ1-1	TGCGCCAGCAGCCCTTCAGTCGGAAGGGCGAACACTGAAGCTTTCTTT	CASSPSVGRANTEAFF
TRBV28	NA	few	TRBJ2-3	TGTGCCAGCAGTTTTGGGGCAGGGAACACAGATACGCAGTATTTT	CASSFGAGNTDTQYF
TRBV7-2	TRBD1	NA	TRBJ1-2	TGTGCCAGCAGCTTAAACCCGGGACAGCAAGGTTTTGCCACCTTC	CASSLNPGQQGFATF
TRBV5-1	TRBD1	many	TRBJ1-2	TGCGCCAGCAGTTACGGGACAGACTATGGCTACACCTTC	CASSYGTDYGYTF
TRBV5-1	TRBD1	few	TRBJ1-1	TGCGCCAGCAGCCGAAACGGACAGGGGTCAGAAGGAAACACTGAAGCTTTCTTT	CASSRNGQGSEGNTEAFF
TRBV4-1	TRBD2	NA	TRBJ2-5	TGCGCCAGCAGCCAAGATCAAGCGGGAGTGCACGAGACCCAGTACTTC	CASSQDQAGVHETQYF
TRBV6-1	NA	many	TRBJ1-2	TGTGCCAGCAGTGTGAAGAGTAACTATGGCTACACCTTC	CASSVKSNYGYTF
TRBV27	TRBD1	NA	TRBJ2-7	TGTGCCAGCAGTTCGGACAGGGGTTTCTCCTACGAGCAGTACTTC	CASSSDRGFSYEQYF
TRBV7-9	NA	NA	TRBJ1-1	TGTGCCAGCAGCTTAGACGGCGTACCCGAGACTTTCTTT	CASSLDGVPETFF
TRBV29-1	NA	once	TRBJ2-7	TGCAGCGTTTCGGGACCCTCCTCCTACGAGCAGTACTTC	CSVSGPSSYEQYF
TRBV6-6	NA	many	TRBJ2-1	TGTGCCAGCAGTTGGTCGAGACTAGTCAATGAGCAGTTCTTC	CASSWSRLVNEQFF
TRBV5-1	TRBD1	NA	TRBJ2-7	TGCGCCAGCAGCCCCGAGACAGGGTTTGGTAACGAGCAGTACTTC	CASSPETGFGNEQYF
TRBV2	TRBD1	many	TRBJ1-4	TGTGCCAGCAGAAACCGGGACAGGGTAGACGAAAAACTGTTTTTT	CASRNRDRVDEKLFF
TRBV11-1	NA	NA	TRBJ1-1	TGTGCCAGCAGCCAAAATGCAGGGCTCACTGAAGCTTTCTTT	CASSQNAGLTEAFF
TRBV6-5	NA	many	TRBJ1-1	TGTGCCAGCAGTTACTATGGGGGCGAAGCTTTCTTT	CASSYYGGEAFF
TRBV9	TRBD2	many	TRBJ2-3	TGTGCCAGCAGCGTGACTAGCGGGGGCGTTGGGGGGGATACGCAGTATTTT	CASSVTSGGVGGDTQYF
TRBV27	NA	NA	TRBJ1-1	TGTGCCAGCAGTTCTGGACCCAGGGCTAGGGGCGCTGAAGCTTTCTTT	CASSSGPRARGAEAFF
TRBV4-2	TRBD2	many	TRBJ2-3	TGTGCCAGCAGCCAAGAACAATCTAGCGGTACAGATACGCAGTATTTT	CASSQEQSSGTDTQYF
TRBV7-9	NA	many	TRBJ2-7	TGTGCCAGCATGGAGGGGTCGGTCGAGCAGTACTTC	CASMEGSVEQYF